This entry features one T cell receptor (beta chain) sequence. Antigen unknown. The data were produced by immunoSEQ multiplex PCR, yet TCRdb's version contains in-frame clones alone and is incomplete. This sample has around 75,000 clones, with roughly 86% found just once. This record belongs to a study of OX40 agonist ivuxolimab in advanced cancers. Study-level background: Patients received ivuxolimab, an agonistic anti-OX40 (CD134) antibody. Every 2 weeks, patients got intravenous ivuxolimab at one of six dose levels (0.01-10 mg/kg). General study results and limits: Researchers report that CD8+ T cells had, on average, more expanded clones than CD4+.

The CDR3 spans 14 residues. V dropped 3 bases and J dropped 1 base, with 9 bases sitting between them. Germline V gene data show CDR1 as GTSNPN and CDR2 as SVGIG (reference sequence). The receptor was isolated from an adult with an advanced solid tumor such as melanoma, head and neck, liver or kidney cancer. The sequencing used CD4+ or CD8+ T cells sorted from blood, collected in a trial of the OX40 agonist ivuxolimab. The chain uses TRBV30 and TRBJ2-2; D may correspond to TRBD1 or TRBD2 (5 bases each). CDR3: CAWSRELNTGELFF. The CDR3 DNA reads as TGTGCCTGGAGCAGGGAGTTGAACACCGGGGAGCTGTTTTTT.